Listed below are T cell receptor beta chains from one sample, sequenced in a study of blood T cell repertoires in COVID-19. Assay used: immunoSEQ multiplex PCR; TCRdb lists only in-frame clones, some missing. The table shows 170,000 or so clones, with 85% to 90% occurring only once. Material: peripheral blood. The receptors shown here come from a man aged 50-59 years with active or convalescent COVID-19. Each CDR3 is given without its conserved first and last residue. The order of the fields is J gene, V gene, CDR3 protein.

TRBJ2-7 | TRBV4-1 | ASSHPLAGVPISYEQY
TRBJ2-1 | TRBV24-1 | ATSSLGNEQF
TRBJ1-5 | TRBV21-1 | ARPRRRTRDQPQH
TRBJ1-4 | TRBV9 | ASSVDVLREKLF
TRBJ1-1 | TRBV28 | ASSLPGQGNTEAF
TRBJ2-1 | TRBV27 | ASVVSGTRQGNEQF
TRBJ2-2 | TRBV5-1 | ASSFWRAGELF
TRBJ2-5 | TRBV5-1 | ASSLAAGGGTQY
TRBJ2-7 | TRBV7-2 | ASSSRGRQY
TRBJ2-1 | TRBV15 | ATSRARGSYNEQF